A selection of T cell receptor beta chains follows, all from one sample in a study of cytomegalovirus exposure and HLA in healthy donors. Sequencing was performed with immunoSEQ multiplex PCR; in TCRdb, only in-frame clones are kept and a portion is missing. The data contain around 150,000 clones, approximately 81% of them seen just once; the ten biggest clones take up around 9.6%. The sample consisted of PBMCs. The origin of the receptors is a young man in good health and CMV-seropositive. The CDR3 runs from the conserved cysteine through the conserved F or W. The D gene is left open where the match is weak. Only part of the rows carry a size: once, few, many, or a class if the clone is expanded.

J,V,D,size,DNA,CDR3
TRBJ1-2,TRBV6-5,.,medium-sized,TGTGCCAGCAGTCACCCTTCGGACAGCCCCTATGGCTACACCTTC,CASSHPSDSPYGYTF
TRBJ1-6,TRBV5-6,.,.,TGTGCCAGCAGCTTGGTGAAGGGGCGGTCACCCCTCCACTTT,CASSLVKGRSPLHF
TRBJ2-1,TRBV30,.,.,TGTGCCTGGGACTTTAGCTCCTACAATGAGCAGTTCTTC,CAWDFSSYNEQFF
TRBJ2-5,TRBV30,.,.,TGTGCCTGGAGTACGGGAATAAGGGAGACCCAGTACTTC,CAWSTGIRETQYF
TRBJ2-3,TRBV5-1,TRBD2,.,TGCGCCAGCAGCCTCCTCCACTCCAGCGGGGCGATCACAGATACGCAGTATTTT,CASSLLHSSGAITDTQYF
TRBJ2-7,TRBV4-2,TRBD2,.,TGTGCCAGCAGCCCCGGGACTAGCGGGAGGGCCTACGAGCAGTACTTC,CASSPGTSGRAYEQYF
TRBJ2-4,TRBV7-9,TRBD2,.,TGTGCCAGCAGCTTTCAGCGGGGTATGGACATTCAGTACTTC,CASSFQRGMDIQYF
TRBJ2-1,TRBV7-2,.,.,TGTGCCAGCAGCCTAGGACACGGTCGAAATGAGCAGTTCTTC,CASSLGHGRNEQFF
TRBJ1-1,TRBV5-1,TRBD1,many,TGCGCCAGCAGCTTGGCCCCCGGGACAGGGGGAAACACTGAAGCTTTCTTT,CASSLAPGTGGNTEAFF
TRBJ2-7,TRBV30,.,.,TGTGCCTCCTCCCGGGACTGGACCTACGAGCAGTACTTC,CASSRDWTYEQYF
TRBJ2-1,TRBV28,.,.,TGTGCCAGCAGTTTAATTGCTAGCCTAGCCTACAATGAGCAGTTCTTC,CASSLIASLAYNEQFF
TRBJ2-2,TRBV9,TRBD2,.,TGTGCCAGCAGCGTTAGGACTAGTAGCACCGGGGAGCTGTTTTTT,CASSVRTSSTGELFF
TRBJ2-5,TRBV5-4,TRBD1,.,TGTGCCAGCAGCTCTAGGCGGACAGGGTTGGAAGAGACCCAGTACTTC,CASSSRRTGLEETQYF
TRBJ2-1,TRBV6-4,TRBD1,.,TGTGCCAGCAGCCGCGGGACAGGGGAAGTAAATGAGCAGTTCTTC,CASSRGTGEVNEQFF
TRBJ1-2,TRBV27,TRBD1,.,TGTGCCAGCAGTTTTGACAGGGGTGTGCGTGGCTACACCTTC,CASSFDRGVRGYTF
TRBJ1-2,TRBV9,.,.,TGTGCCAGCAGCAAACAGGACCCTGAGTATGGCTACACCTTC,CASSKQDPEYGYTF
TRBJ2-2,TRBV9,TRBD1,.,TGTGCCAGCAGCCTAGGGGGGACAGGGGGCGTCACCGGGGAGCTGTTTTTT,CASSLGGTGGVTGELFF
TRBJ2-5,TRBV5-6,.,.,TGTGCCAGCAGCTTCGAGGGCATTGAGACCCAGTACTTC,CASSFEGIETQYF
TRBJ2-7,TRBV5-6,.,.,TGTGCCAGCAGAAGTACAGGGTTTAGCGAGCAGTACTTC,CASRSTGFSEQYF
TRBJ2-7,TRBV25-1,TRBD1,.,TGTGCCAGCAGTGATACCGGTACAGGGGATAAGAAGCAGTACTTC,CASSDTGTGDKKQYF
TRBJ2-5,TRBV2,.,.,TGTGCCAGCAGCTTTAGTAGTGAAGAGACCCAGTACTTC,CASSFSSEETQYF
TRBJ2-1,TRBV28,TRBD1,once,TGTGCCAGCAGTCCCGACAGGGGGGTGGGGAATGAGCAGTTCTTC,CASSPDRGVGNEQFF
TRBJ1-2,TRBV6-1,TRBD1,.,TGTGCCAGCACGTCGGGAGGGGGCGGCTACACCTTC,CASTSGGGGYTF
TRBJ1-1,TRBV7-9,.,.,TGTGCCAGCAGTTGGAGGGAGAACACTGAAGCTTTCTTT,CASSWRENTEAFF
TRBJ2-3,TRBV7-3,.,once,TGTGCCAGCAGCTTAACTGGAGGGAGCACAGATACGCAGTATTTT,CASSLTGGSTDTQYF
TRBJ2-1,TRBV5-1,TRBD2,.,TGCGCCAGCAGCTTGGTAGCGGGAGCCTACAATGAGCAGTTCTTC,CASSLVAGAYNEQFF
TRBJ1-2,TRBV7-6,.,.,TGTGCCAGCAGCTTATTAGATCCGGGCCAGCGGGGCTACACCTTC,CASSLLDPGQRGYTF
TRBJ1-5,TRBV11-2,.,.,TGTGCCAGCAGCTTGAGGGAGATGGCGGGCAATCAGCCCCAGCATTTT,CASSLREMAGNQPQHF
TRBJ2-7,TRBV6-1,TRBD1,.,TGTGCCAGCACCCCAGGGACAGGGGGTTCGGGCGAGCAGTACTTC,CASTPGTGGSGEQYF
TRBJ1-4,TRBV7-2,.,.,TGTGCCAGCAGCTTAAATTTCCCTCCCTTAACCGGAAAACTGTTTTTT,CASSLNFPPLTGKLFF
TRBJ2-5,TRBV10-3,TRBD2,.,TGTGCCATCAGTGAGTCTGGACTAGCTGCTGAGACCCAGTACTTC,CAISESGLAAETQYF
TRBJ2-7,TRBV6-1,.,.,TGTGCCAGCAGTGAAGCGGGGGCGGGAGCTTACGAGCAGTACTTC,CASSEAGAGAYEQYF
TRBJ1-4,TRBV6-6,.,.,TGTGCCAGCAGTCTCAGGGTCCGTGAAAAACTGTTTTTT,CASSLRVREKLFF
TRBJ2-2,TRBV9,TRBD1,.,TGTGCCAGCACAGAGGGGGCTTACACCGGGGAGCTGTTTTTT,CASTEGAYTGELFF
TRBJ2-1,TRBV5-1,TRBD2,.,TGCGCCAGCAGCCTGTCCGCTAGCGGGAGTTACAATGAGCAGTTCTTC,CASSLSASGSYNEQFF
TRBJ1-3,TRBV9,.,.,TGTGCCAGCAGCGTAGCGGTAGATCCTGGAAACACCATATATTTT,CASSVAVDPGNTIYF
TRBJ2-1,TRBV7-9,TRBD1,.,TGTGCCAGCAGCTTTTCAGGGGGCGGTGAGCAGTTCTTC,CASSFSGGGEQFF
TRBJ2-1,TRBV29-1,TRBD1,.,TGCAGCGTTGAGGGGTCAGGGACAGGGGGTTGGGAGCAGTTCTTC,CSVEGSGTGGWEQFF
TRBJ2-7,TRBV19,TRBD1,.,TGTGCCAGTAGTAGGTCCGGGACAGGGTTACCCTACGAGCAGTACTTC,CASSRSGTGLPYEQYF
TRBJ1-2,TRBV6-6,TRBD1,.,TGTGCCAGCAGTAGCTCGACAGGGCCCTATGGCTACACCTTC,CASSSSTGPYGYTF
TRBJ1-3,TRBV7-2,.,once,TGTGCCAGCAGCTTAGTAACGAGGGTTGGAAACACCATATATTTT,CASSLVTRVGNTIYF
TRBJ1-1,TRBV7-9,.,.,TGTGCCAGCAGCAGGAAAGGAGGGCCCGGCACTGAAGCTTTCTTT,CASSRKGGPGTEAFF
TRBJ2-1,TRBV25-1,.,.,TGTGCCAGCAGTGATGGGCTCTACAATGAGCAGTTCTTC,CASSDGLYNEQFF
TRBJ2-1,TRBV5-1,.,.,TGCGCCAGCAGCCAACTTACGGGGAGCAATGAGCAGTTCTTC,CASSQLTGSNEQFF
TRBJ2-1,TRBV5-4,TRBD2,.,TGTGCCAGCAGCTCCGGACTAGCGGGGGGTTCCCACAATGAGCAGTTCTTC,CASSSGLAGGSHNEQFF
TRBJ2-5,TRBV18,.,.,TGTGCCAGCTCACCAGCGGGGGCAGAGACCCAGTACTTC,CASSPAGAETQYF
TRBJ2-2,TRBV7-7,TRBD2,.,TGTGCTAGCAGCGCCACTAGCGGGAGGGTCACCGGGGAGCTGTTTTTT,CASSATSGRVTGELFF
TRBJ1-6,TRBV6-5,.,.,TGTGCCAGCAGTTACGGGGCTAATTCACCCCTCCACTTT,CASSYGANSPLHF
TRBJ1-1,TRBV28,TRBD1,.,TGTGCCAGCAGCACAGGGGGCGCAAATAGAAAGGCTTTCTTT,CASSTGGANRKAFF
TRBJ2-5,TRBV28,.,.,TGTGCCAGCAGTTCCTACGGGGATACCCAAGAGACCCAGTACTTC,CASSSYGDTQETQYF